The 17 T cell receptor beta chains given below trace back to one sample, sequenced in a study of blood T cell dynamics during melanoma immunotherapy. The time point is: week 3, after first cycle of checkpoint inhibitor. Method: immunoSEQ multiplex PCR; TCRdb's copy keeps in-frame clones and lacks some. This sample has over 3,500 clones, with 70% to 90% found just once. Sequences were derived from blood, sampled from a patient treated with checkpoint blockade. The origin of the receptors is a human donor with melanoma.

The chain combines TRBV7-8 with TRBJ2-1, with 16 bases fitting TRBD2. Germline trimming cut 4 bases from V and 8 bases from J; bases unmatched to any gene: 5. This CDR3 has 16 amino acids. The germline V gene encodes CDR1 SGHVS and CDR2 FQNEAQ. CDR3 in amino acids: CASSSGLAGGGYEQFF. The CDR3 coding sequence is TGTGCCAGCAGCTCGGGACTAGCGGGAGGGGGCTATGAGCAGTTCTTC.

This clone has a single count. The V and J genes are TRBV11-1 and TRBJ2-7; D perhaps matches TRBD1 (6 bases). This CDR3 has 17 residues. With 4 bases removed from V and 3 bases from J, the gap between germline ends came to 22 bases. The germline V gene has CDR1 SGHAT and CDR2 FQDESV (reference sequence). CDR3 protein: CASSSHLTGKISYEQYF. In DNA form, the CDR3 reads TGTGCCAGCAGCTCCCATTTAACAGGGAAGATAAGCTACGAGCAGTACTTC.

Comments on this clone: A junction end diverges from the germline sequence, so it may reflect a read error. The chain links TRBV6-6 to TRBJ1-2; D is possibly TRBD1 (5 bases). The CDR3 contains 16 residues. Germline CDR1 MNHNY, CDR2 SVGAGI (reference sequence). The CDR3 here is CASSYSPNWGNYGYTF. The CDR3 nucleotides read TGTGCCAGCAGCTACTCCCCTAACTGGGGGAACTATGGCTACACCTTC.

There are a few counts of this clone. The chain couples TRBV11-2 to TRBJ2-3, with 7 bases identical to TRBD2. The germline CDR1 and CDR2 sequences are SGHAT and FQNNGV. V gave up 6 bases and J gave up 4 bases; unmatched junction bases: 7. The CDR3 sequence is 14 residues long. The CDR3 DNA reads TGTGCCAGCAGTCGCGGGAGTTCCGCAGATACGCAGTATTTT. The encoded protein is CASSRGSSADTQYF.

The rearrangement joins TRBV30 to TRBJ1-3, with 9 bases identical to TRBD1. Germline assignment: CDR1 GTSNPN and CDR2 SVGIG (reference sequence). This CDR3 has 15 residues. The V and J ends lost 2 bases and 4 bases, in that order; junction bases with no gene match: 6. CDR3 in DNA: TGTGCCTGGAGTCGAGACAGGGGGAACGGAAACACCATATATTTT. Protein: CAWSRDRGNGNTIYF.

The chain uses TRBV19 and TRBJ2-5; 8 bases agree with TRBD1. The germline V gene encodes CDR1 LNHDA and CDR2 SQIVND (reference sequence). The CDR3 runs 15 residues. J gave up 4 bases and V 7 bases, and 11 bases lay outside the gene matches. CDR3 in amino acids: CASTTRGTGGETQYF. The DNA for the CDR3 is TGTGCCAGTACCACGAGGGGAACAGGGGGAGAGACCCAGTACTTC.

This clone was detected once. J is TRBJ2-7 and V is TRBV5-1; possibly TRBD1 for D (5 bases). Trimming took off 3 bases at V and 0 bases at J, with 13 bases between the two ends. Germline CDR1 SGHRS, CDR2 YFSETQ. The length of the CDR3 is 15 residues. CDR3 nucleotide sequence: TGCGCCAGCAGCTGGAAGGGGCAATCCTCCTACGAGCAGTACTTC. It codes for CASSWKGQSSYEQYF.

The V call is TRBV29-1, the J call TRBJ1-6; perhaps TRBD1 as D (5 bases). Germline V gene lookup returns CDR1 SQVTM and CDR2 ANQGSEA. Trimming pared 7 bases from V and 8 bases from J, leaving 15 bases between. This CDR3 has 13 amino acids. DNA of the CDR3: TGCAGCGGTGCCCGGGACGGAGATTCACCCCTCCACTTT. It yields the protein CSGARDGDSPLHF.

J is TRBJ1-2 and V is TRBV7-2; possibly TRBD1 for D (5 bases). Germline V gene sequence: CDR1 SGHTA, CDR2 FQGNSA. The CDR3 loop spans 14 amino acids. V lost 1 base to trimming and J lost 4 bases, with 10 bases between them. Written as DNA, the CDR3 is TGTGCCAGCAGCTTAGACAGGTTACTCTATGGCTACACCTTC. Translated, it gives CASSLDRLLYGYTF.

This chain connects TRBV5-1 to TRBJ1-1; D is uncertain. Between the trimmed V and J ends, which lost 0 bases and 0 bases, there was a span of 6 bases. The CDR3 spans 14 residues. Germline V gene data show CDR1 as SGHRS and CDR2 as YFSETQ. CDR3 sequence: CASSLDSLNTEAFF. DNA of the CDR3: TGCGCCAGCAGCTTGGACAGTTTGAACACTGAAGCTTTCTTT.

The J gene is TRBJ2-1, the V gene TRBV18, with 10 positions matching TRBD1. This CDR3 is 16 amino acids long. The V and J ends lost 6 bases and 9 bases, in that order; junction bases with no gene match: 14. The germline V gene has CDR1 KGHSH and CDR2 LQKENI. As DNA, the CDR3 is TGTGCCAGCTCGATCCTGACAGGGGGCGAGTCTGGTGAGCAGTTCTTC. Translated: CASSILTGGESGEQFF.

V gene TRBV9 combines with J gene TRBJ1-3; D might be TRBD1 (5 bases). This CDR3 has 14 residues. Per the germline V gene, CDR1 is SGDLS and CDR2 is YYNGEE. V was clipped by 4 bases and J by 0 bases, with 8 bases between them. The CDR3 loop reads CASSTRDSGNTIYF. CDR3 in DNA: TGTGCCAGCAGCACCAGGGACTCTGGAAACACCATATATTTT.

The V gene is TRBV7-2, the J gene TRBJ1-5; D remains unclear. Germline V gives CDR1 SGHTA, CDR2 FQGNSA. The CDR3 extends over 16 amino acids. The germline V and J ends were trimmed by 2 bases and 7 bases, with 18 bases remaining between them. The CDR3 loop is CASSLKVAGSGQPQHF. In DNA, the CDR3 is TGTGCCAGCAGCTTAAAGGTCGCGGGCAGCGGGCAGCCCCAGCATTTT. Full variable domain (remainder filled in from reference TRBV7-2 and TRBJ1-5): GAGVSQSPSNKVTEKGKDVELRCDPISGHTALYWYRQSLGQGLEFLIYFQGNSAPDKSGLPSDRFSAERTGGSVSTLTIQRTQQEDSAVYLCASSLKVAGSGQPQHFGDGTRLSIL.

J is TRBJ1-3 and V is TRBV28, with D perhaps matching TRBD1 (6 bases). The CDR3 runs 14 residues. Germline CDR1 and CDR2: MDHEN and SYDVKM. V gave up 4 bases and J gave up 6 bases, with 13 bases separating them. As DNA, the CDR3 is TGTGCCAGCAGTTCCCAGGGGAGCGTAAACACCATATATTTT. Translated, it gives CASSSQGSVNTIYF.

The chain uses TRBV27 and TRBJ2-1; no reliable D call. The V gene's germline CDR1 is MNHEY and CDR2 SMNVEV (reference sequence). V was shortened by 2 bases and J by 4 bases, with 12 bases between the two germline ends. This CDR3 is built from 15 residues. CDR3 loop: CASSLDSSLYNEQFF. CDR3 DNA: TGTGCCAGCAGTTTAGATAGCAGCTTATACAATGAGCAGTTCTTC.

The J gene is TRBJ2-3, the V gene TRBV15; TRBD2 aligns across 16 bases. There are 18 residues in the CDR3. Germline trimming cut 3 bases from V and 4 bases from J; bases unmatched to any gene: 7. CDR1 is LNHNV and CDR2 is YYDKDF in the germline V gene (reference sequence). The CDR3 region has the DNA TGTGCCACCAGCAGGGGGACTAGCGGGAGGGCCCCGGCAGATACGCAGTATTTT. This sequence encodes CATSRGTSGRAPADTQYF. The full variable domain, its missing parts supplied by reference TRBV15 and TRBJ2-3, is DAMVIQNPRYQVTQFGKPVTLSCSQTLNHNVMYWYQQKSSQAPKLLFHYYDKDFNNEADTPDNFQSRRPNTSFCFLDIRSPGLGDTAMYLCATSRGTSGRAPADTQYFGPGTRLTVL.

The gene calls are TRBV4-1 and TRBJ2-1; D might be TRBD2 (6 bases). Germline CDR1 is MGHRA and CDR2 is YSYEKL. V dropped 7 bases and J dropped 7 bases, with 14 bases sitting between them. The CDR3 runs 13 residues. The CDR3 DNA is TGCGCCAGCATAGGAGGGGTAATTAATGAGCAGTTCTTC. It translates to CASIGGVINEQFF.